The 11 T cell receptor beta chains reported below all come from one sample, sequenced in a study of blood T cells in healthy people across ages. Primers used in a second PCR of roughly 6 to 11 cycles were a sample-barcoded 5' primer and a J-beta primer mix. Using its own MiXCR run on the 5' RACE reads, TCRdb lists one record per CDR3 protein. The sample carries about 1 million distinct CDR3 sequences, less than 25% recorded once. The data also belong to a second study, concerning T cells of mothers and their children.

Sequencing was carried out using blood. The receptors here all came from a girl aged 2-10 years in good health.

The gene calls are TRBV19 and TRBJ2-7; D may be TRBD1 (6 bases). CDR1 and CDR2 (germline): LNHDA, SQIVND (reference sequence). This CDR3 region has 15 residues. V was pared by 4 bases and J by 3 bases, with 16 bases between. CDR3 residues: CASSSEQGFGYEQYF. As DNA, the CDR3 is TGTGCCAGTAGTAGTGAACAGGGATTCGGCTACGAGCAGTACTTC.

The J gene is TRBJ1-2, the V gene TRBV14; D remains unclear. This CDR3 is 13 amino acids long. The germline gives CDR1 SGHDN, CDR2 FVKESK. V lost 2 bases to trimming and J lost 5 bases, with 9 bases between them. As DNA, the CDR3 is TGTGCCAGCAGCCAACGAGGCGGATATGGCTACACCTTC. Residues: CASSQRGGYGYTF.

This clonotype was seen a few times. The chain is built from TRBV25-1 and TRBJ2-3, with D hard to call. This CDR3 spans 11 amino acids. Trimming took off 5 bases at V and 7 bases at J, with 7 bases between the two ends. Germline values: CDR1 MGHDK, CDR2 SYGVNS. The CDR3 sequence is CASSSGYTQYF. In nucleotides, the CDR3 is TGTGCCAGCAGTTCCGGGTATACGCAGTATTTT.

This clonotype was counted a few times. The V call is TRBV29-1, the J call TRBJ1-4, with TRBD1 matching 10 bases. After removal of 7 bases from V and 5 bases from J, the junction contained 4 bases not matched to a gene. This CDR3 region has 13 residues. The germline gives CDR1 SQVTM, CDR2 ANQGSEA. The DNA of the CDR3 is TGCAGCGCTTCGACAGGGGGCAATGAAAAACTGTTTTTT. Its translation: CSASTGGNEKLFF. Supplemented by reference TRBV29-1 and TRBJ1-4, the full variable domain reads SAVISQKPSRDICQRGTSLTIQCQVDSQVTMMFWYRQQPGQSLTLIATANQGSEATYESGFVIDKFPISRPNLTFSTLTVSNMSPEDSSIYLCSASTGGNEKLFFGSGTQLSVL.

The gene calls are TRBV29-1 and TRBJ1-1, with a tentative D call TRBD1 (5 bases). Deletions cut 8 bases from V and 7 bases from J, with 17 bases between. CDR3 length equals 12 residues. CDR1 is SQVTM and CDR2 is ANQGSEA in the germline V gene. The CDR3 DNA reads as TGCAGCACCACGGACAAGGAAGTTGAAGCTTTCTTT. It yields the protein CSTTDKEVEAFF.

The gene calls are TRBV20-1 and TRBJ2-3; D possibly corresponds to TRBD2 (5 bases). Per the germline V gene, CDR1 is DFQATT and CDR2 is SNEGSKA (reference sequence). The ends were cut back, 5 bases at V and 6 bases at J, with 15 bases in the middle. The CDR3 runs to 13 residues. The CDR3: CSAPSDGKDTQYF. CDR3 coding DNA: TGCAGTGCTCCTTCGGACGGGAAGGATACGCAGTATTTT.

The chain combines TRBV28 with TRBJ2-1, with D uncertain. Germline CDR1 MDHEN, CDR2 SYDVKM. CDR3 length: 15 residues. The germline V and J ends were trimmed by 3 bases and 0 bases, with 9 bases remaining between them. In DNA form, the CDR3 reads TGTGCCAGCAGTTTTAGGGCGAGCTCCTACAATGAGCAGTTCTTC. This gives the protein CASSFRASSYNEQFF.

This clonotype was detected only a few times. V is TRBV12-3 or TRBV12-4 and J is TRBJ1-4; 9 bases line up with TRBD1. The V gene end was trimmed by 7 bases and the J gene end by 8 bases; junction bases not matched to a gene: 11. CDR3 length: 15 amino acids. The CDR3 coding sequence is TGTGCCAGCACTGATACAGGGGGCGTTAAAGAAAAACTGTTTTTT. It encodes CASTDTGGVKEKLFF.

The chain is built from TRBV12-3 or TRBV12-4 and TRBJ1-1; D perhaps matches TRBD1 (5 bases). Trimming cost V 6 bases and J 11 bases, with 16 bases left between them. This CDR3 has 12 residues. The DNA for the CDR3 is TGTGCCAGCAGCTCACTCAGGGAGGGGGCTTTCTTT. Translated, it gives CASSSLREGAFF.

The rearrangement links TRBV20-1 to TRBJ2-5; D is perhaps TRBD1 or TRBD2 (6 bases each). The end of the DNA is better explained by TRBJ2-1, so the J call may be wrong. The CDR3 has 9 amino acids. In germline, CDR1 is DFQATT, CDR2 SNEGSKA (reference sequence). The CDR3, as DNA: TGCAGTGCTGGGGGGCCTCAGTTCTTC. Amino acid sequence: CSAGGPQFF.

The J gene is TRBJ2-1, the V gene TRBV2; TRBD1 agrees at 10 bases. The CDR3 consists of 17 residues. The V segment lost 2 bases and the J segment 7 bases; nucleotides outside the gene matches: 11. Germline CDR1 reads SNHLY; CDR2 reads FYNNEI. DNA of the CDR3: TGTGCCAGCAGTGAATGGAAAGCCGGGACAGGGGTAAATGAGCAGTTCTTC. Amino acids: CASSEWKAGTGVNEQFF.